This T cell receptor (beta chain) was recovered during a study of T cell responses to AZD1222 COVID-19 vaccine. Looking at the study overall: Some second doses came at about 4 weeks and others at about 12 weeks; these were pooled. Findings and caveats of the study: Clonal diversity was possibly underestimated, and white British individuals and females predominated among donors. Reportedly, nearly half the spike-specific TCRs target unmutated variant regions.

The germline gives CDR1 SGHTA, CDR2 FQGNSA. The CDR3 runs to 16 residues. Trimming took off 6 bases at V and 1 base at J, with 16 bases between the two ends. Sequenced by immunoSEQ multiplex PCR; TCRdb stores in-frame clones only, minus some. The data contain 120,000 to 150,000 clones, around nine tenths of them seen just once; the ten biggest clones take up roughly 3.1%. This clone was counted between two and nine times. The antigen is undetermined. The receptor was derived from an adult in good health. The genes are TRBV7-2 and TRBJ1-3; D is perhaps TRBD1 (5 bases). This sample comprised peripheral blood, obtained on day 0 of AZD1222 vaccination. CDR3 protein: CASSPSRVGSGNTIYF. CDR3 bases: TGTGCCAGCAGTCCCTCCAGGGTTGGTTCTGGAAACACCATATATTTT.